These T cell receptor beta chains were read from a single sample in a study of blood T cell repertoires in COVID-19. This table comes from immunoSEQ multiplex PCR, and its TCRdb copy is limited to in-frame clones, with some not included. Counted here are 250,000 or so clones, about 90% occurring once; the ten biggest clones make up around 2.9%. The source material was peripheral blood. Receptors originate from a woman aged 55 to 70 with acute or convalescent COVID-19. Both conserved end residues are part of each CDR3. The D gene is left open where the match is weak. Clone size is shown for a subset of rows, as once, few, many or a class of expanded clone.

J	size	D	V	DNA	CDR3
TRBJ1-1	NA	TRBD1	TRBV15	TGTGCCACCAGCAGGGACAGGGGTGGAGGCACTGAAGCTTTCTTT	CATSRDRGGGTEAFF
TRBJ2-3	NA	TRBD1	TRBV5-1	TGCGCCAGCAGAGAGTTAGGGGGCCCGGGCACAGATACGCAGTATTTT	CASRELGGPGTDTQYF
TRBJ1-3	NA	NA	TRBV19	TGTGCCAGTAGGCCCCCACAGGGAGCTGGAAACACCATATATTTT	CASRPPQGAGNTIYF
TRBJ1-4	few	NA	TRBV9	TGTGCCAGCAGCCAAAACCTCCTACTAAATGAAAAACTGTTTTTT	CASSQNLLLNEKLFF
TRBJ1-5	NA	NA	TRBV30	TGTGCCTGGAGTTGGGGGGGAAATCAGCCCCAGCATTTT	CAWSWGGNQPQHF
TRBJ1-3	NA	TRBD1	TRBV25-1	TGTGCCAGCAGCGACAGGGGACCTGGAAACACCATATATTTT	CASSDRGPGNTIYF
TRBJ2-1	NA	NA	TRBV21-1	TGTGCCAGCAGCAAAGGAGTGCATACAGGGGGCGTTTACAATGAGCAGTTCTTC	CASSKGVHTGGVYNEQFF
TRBJ1-6	NA	TRBD1	TRBV4-2	TGTGCCAGCAGCCTGGGACAGGGGAACACCTATAATTCACCCCTCCACTTT	CASSLGQGNTYNSPLHF
TRBJ2-3	NA	NA	TRBV15	TGTGCCACCAGCAGAGATTCCAAAGATACGCAGTATTTT	CATSRDSKDTQYF
TRBJ2-1	NA	NA	TRBV7-9	TGTGCCAGCAGCTTAGACTTATGGACTGGATCCTACAATGAGCAGTTCTTC	CASSLDLWTGSYNEQFF
TRBJ2-3	NA	NA	TRBV7-3	TGTGCCAGCAGCCTTGGGACAAGCACAGATACGCAGTATTTT	CASSLGTSTDTQYF
TRBJ2-7	NA	NA	TRBV11-2	TGTGCCAGCAGCGCCAGGGATACCGCTCTCCTTGCCTACGAGCAGTACTTC	CASSARDTALLAYEQYF
TRBJ1-5	NA	NA	TRBV9	TGTGCCAGCAGCGCTAGGGAGGGTAGCAGCCAGCATTTT	CASSAREGSSQHF
TRBJ1-2	NA	NA	TRBV7-9	TGTGCCAGCAGCCCTACTCCGACAGTCTATGGCTACACCTTC	CASSPTPTVYGYTF
TRBJ1-3	NA	NA	TRBV5-1	TGCGCCAGCAGCTTTCGATCCGGCAGGGACATGAGCTCTGGAAACACCATATATTTT	CASSFRSGRDMSSGNTIYF
TRBJ1-6	NA	TRBD1	TRBV7-9	TGTGCCAGCAGTTCCGGGACAGAGAGTTCACCCCTCCACTTT	CASSSGTESSPLHF
TRBJ2-1	few	TRBD2	TRBV27	TGTGCCAGCAGTTTACGGCTAGCGGGAGTTGGCAATGAGCAGTTCTTC	CASSLRLAGVGNEQFF
TRBJ2-1	NA	TRBD1	TRBV11-2	TGTGCCAGCAGCTTGTGGACAGGAGGACTCTCAACCATTCGGAATGAGCAGTTCTTC	CASSLWTGGLSTIRNEQFF
TRBJ1-2	NA	NA	TRBV5-6	TGTGCCAGCAGACCTTGGGGAGCGACAGGTTATGGCTACACCTTC	CASRPWGATGYGYTF
TRBJ2-3	NA	NA	TRBV19	TGTGCCAGTAGTAGCGGAGCGGCGACAGATACGCAGTATTTT	CASSSGAATDTQYF
TRBJ1-6	NA	TRBD1	TRBV6-5	TGTGCCAGCAGTTACTTGACAGGGTCCAACTCACCCCTCCACTTT	CASSYLTGSNSPLHF
TRBJ2-1	once	TRBD2	TRBV9	TGTGCCAGCAGCGATCGACTAGCGGCCAATGAGCAGTTCTTC	CASSDRLAANEQFF
TRBJ1-1	once	NA	TRBV27	TGTGCCAGCAGTTTACAGGGGCTAATGAACACTGAAGCTTTCTTT	CASSLQGLMNTEAFF
TRBJ1-1	NA	NA	TRBV6-5	TGTGCCAGCAGTTCCCTCCTGAGGGTTCCGGACACTGAAGCTTTCTTT	CASSSLLRVPDTEAFF
TRBJ2-5	NA	NA	TRBV6-5	TGTGCCAGCAGCACTAGGTTGTGGGAGACCCAGTACTTC	CASSTRLWETQYF
TRBJ1-6	NA	TRBD1	TRBV18	TGTGCCAGCTCAGCGACAGGGGATGGTTATTCACCCCTCCACTTT	CASSATGDGYSPLHF